This T cell receptor beta chain was captured by sequencing in a study of blood T cell repertoires in COVID-19. There are a few counts of this clone. V shed 2 bases and J shed 3 bases, with 10 bases lying between them. Looked up from germline, CDR1 is SGHTA and CDR2 is FQGTGA. The CDR3 is made up of 15 amino acids. Repertoires were generated with immunoSEQ multiplex PCR, while TCRdb's copy carries only in-frame clones and drops some. The table has fewer than 250,000 clones, around 90% seen once; the top ten hold around 0.83%. The sequenced sample consisted of peripheral blood. The chain couples TRBV7-3 to TRBJ2-2; D might be TRBD2 (5 bases). The origin of this receptor is a man aged 30 to 39 with COVID-19, enrolled during active disease. The CDR3 region has the DNA TGTGCCAGCAGCTTAGTCAGCGGAGACACCGGGGAGCTGTTTTTT. It codes for CASSLVSGDTGELFF.